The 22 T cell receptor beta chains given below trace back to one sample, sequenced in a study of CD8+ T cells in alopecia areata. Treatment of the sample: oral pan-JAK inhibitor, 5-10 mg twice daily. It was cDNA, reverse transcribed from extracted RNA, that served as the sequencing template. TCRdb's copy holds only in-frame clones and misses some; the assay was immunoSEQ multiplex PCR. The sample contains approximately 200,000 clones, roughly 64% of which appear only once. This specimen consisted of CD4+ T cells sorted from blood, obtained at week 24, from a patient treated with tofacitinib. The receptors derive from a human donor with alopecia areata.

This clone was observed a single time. The CDR3: CASSSRIRDTEKLFF. Written as DNA, the CDR3 is TGTGCCAGCAGCTCAAGAATCCGGGACACTGAAAAACTGTTTTTT. J is TRBJ1-4 and V is TRBV7-2; D might be TRBD1 (6 bases). The V gene's germline CDR1 is SGHTA and CDR2 FQGNSA. CDR3 length: 15 residues. The ends were cut back, 4 bases at V and 7 bases at J, with 16 bases in the middle. Looking up the rest from reference TRBV7-2 and TRBJ1-4 gives the full variable domain: GAGVSQSPSNKVTEKGKDVELRCDPISGHTALYWYRQSLGQGLEFLIYFQGNSAPDKSGLPSDRFSAERTGGSVSTLTIQRTQQEDSAVYLCASSSRIRDTEKLFFGSGTQLSVL.

Here the CDR3 DNA reads TGTGCCTGGAGTGATAAAGACAATGAGCAGTTCTTC. The encoded protein is CAWSDKDNEQFF. This chain links TRBV30 with TRBJ2-1; D unclear. Trimming shortened V by 1 base and J by 5 bases, and 6 bases separated the two germline ends. CDR3 length: 12 residues. Germline lookup yields CDR1 GTSNPN and CDR2 SVGIG (reference sequence).

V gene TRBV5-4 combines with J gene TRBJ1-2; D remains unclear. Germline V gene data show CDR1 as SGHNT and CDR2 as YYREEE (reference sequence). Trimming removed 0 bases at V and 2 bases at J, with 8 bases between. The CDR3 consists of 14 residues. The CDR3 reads CASSLAGQNYGYTF. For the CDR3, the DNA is TGTGCCAGCAGCTTGGCCGGGCAGAACTATGGCTACACCTTC.

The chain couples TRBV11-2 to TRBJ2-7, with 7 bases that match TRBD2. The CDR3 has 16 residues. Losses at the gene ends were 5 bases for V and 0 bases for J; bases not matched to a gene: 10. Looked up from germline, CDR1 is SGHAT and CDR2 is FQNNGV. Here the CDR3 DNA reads TGTGCCAGCAGCCCAGGGTGGCGGGGGAGCTCCTACGAGCAGTACTTC. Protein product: CASSPGWRGSSYEQYF.

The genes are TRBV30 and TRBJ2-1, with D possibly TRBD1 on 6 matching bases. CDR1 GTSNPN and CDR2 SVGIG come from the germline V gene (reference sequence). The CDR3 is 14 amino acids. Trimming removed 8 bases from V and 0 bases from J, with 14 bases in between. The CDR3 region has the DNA TGTGCCGGAACCGGGACAATCTCCTACAATGAGCAGTTCTTC. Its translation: CAGTGTISYNEQFF.

In DNA form, the CDR3 reads TGTGCCAGCAGGACCCGGAGGGTTGGTGGCACAGATACGCAGTATTTT. Residues: CASRTRRVGGTDTQYF. The V call is TRBV27, the J call TRBJ2-3, with a possible D match to TRBD2 (6 bases). Per the germline V gene, CDR1 is MNHEY and CDR2 is SMNVEV (reference sequence). The CDR3 contains 16 residues. V dropped 6 bases and J dropped 1 base, with 17 bases sitting between them.

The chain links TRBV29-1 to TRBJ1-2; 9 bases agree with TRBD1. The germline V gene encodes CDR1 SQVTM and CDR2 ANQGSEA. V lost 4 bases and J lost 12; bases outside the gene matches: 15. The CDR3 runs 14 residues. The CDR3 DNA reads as TGCAGCGTTGTAGGGACCTACGGGACAGGGTCAGACACCTTC. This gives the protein CSVVGTYGTGSDTF.

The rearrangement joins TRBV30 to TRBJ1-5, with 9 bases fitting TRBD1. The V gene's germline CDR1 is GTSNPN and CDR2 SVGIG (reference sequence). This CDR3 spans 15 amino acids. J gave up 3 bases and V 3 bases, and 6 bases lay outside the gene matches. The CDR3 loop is CAWSSGTGFNQPQHF. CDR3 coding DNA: TGTGCCTGGAGCTCCGGGACAGGGTTCAATCAGCCCCAGCATTTT.

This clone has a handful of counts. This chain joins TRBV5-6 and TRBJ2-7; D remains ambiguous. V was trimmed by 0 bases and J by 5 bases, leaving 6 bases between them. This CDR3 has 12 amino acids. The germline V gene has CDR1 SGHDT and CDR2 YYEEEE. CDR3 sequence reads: CASSLEANEQYF. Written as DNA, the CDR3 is TGTGCCAGCAGCTTGGAGGCAAACGAGCAGTACTTC.

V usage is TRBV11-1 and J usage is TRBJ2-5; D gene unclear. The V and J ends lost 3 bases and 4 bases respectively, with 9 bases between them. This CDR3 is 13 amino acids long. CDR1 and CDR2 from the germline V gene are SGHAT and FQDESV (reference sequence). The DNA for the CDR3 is TGTGCCAGCAGCTTTAACCAAGGAGAGACCCAGTACTTC. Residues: CASSFNQGETQYF.

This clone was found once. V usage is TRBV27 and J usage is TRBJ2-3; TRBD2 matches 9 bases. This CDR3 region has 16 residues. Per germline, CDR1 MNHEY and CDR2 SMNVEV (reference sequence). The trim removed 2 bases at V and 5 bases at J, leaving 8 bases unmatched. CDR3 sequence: CASSLGGSGRVDTQYF. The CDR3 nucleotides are TGTGCCAGCAGTTTAGGTGGTAGCGGGAGAGTAGATACGCAGTATTTT.

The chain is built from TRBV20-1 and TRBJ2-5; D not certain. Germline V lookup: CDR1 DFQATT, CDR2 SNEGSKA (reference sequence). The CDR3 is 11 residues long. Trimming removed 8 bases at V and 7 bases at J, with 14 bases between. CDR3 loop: CSSEGRTTQYF. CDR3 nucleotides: TGCAGTTCAGAAGGAAGGACGACCCAGTACTTC.

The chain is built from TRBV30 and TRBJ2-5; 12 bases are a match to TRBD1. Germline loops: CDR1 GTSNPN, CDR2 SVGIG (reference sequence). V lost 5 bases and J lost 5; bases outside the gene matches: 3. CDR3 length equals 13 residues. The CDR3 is CAWGTGGDETQYF. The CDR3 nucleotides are TGTGCCTGGGGGACAGGGGGCGACGAGACCCAGTACTTC.

CDR3 loop: CASSPRWTGSNGYTF. CDR3 coding DNA: TGTGCCAGCAGCCCGCGTTGGACAGGGTCGAATGGCTACACCTTC. This sequence joins TRBV7-2 and TRBJ1-2; TRBD1 aligns across 8 bases. Looked up from germline, CDR1 is SGHTA and CDR2 is FQGNSA. The J segment lost 6 bases and the V segment lost 5 bases, leaving 11 bases of the junction unmatched. CDR3 length equals 15 residues.

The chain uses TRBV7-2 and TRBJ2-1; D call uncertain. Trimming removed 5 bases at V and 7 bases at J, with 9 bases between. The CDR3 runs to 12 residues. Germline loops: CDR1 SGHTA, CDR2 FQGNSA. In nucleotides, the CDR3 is TGTGCCAGCAGCCTGCCCCTAAATGAGCAGTTCTTC. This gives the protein CASSLPLNEQFF.

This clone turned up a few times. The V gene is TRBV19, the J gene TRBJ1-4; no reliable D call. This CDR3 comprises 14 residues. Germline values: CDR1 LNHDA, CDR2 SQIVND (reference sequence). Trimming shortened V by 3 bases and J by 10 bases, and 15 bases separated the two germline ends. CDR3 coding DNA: TGTGCCAGTAGTATTCGAAATTTGAAGGGAAAACTGTTTTTT. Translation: CASSIRNLKGKLFF.

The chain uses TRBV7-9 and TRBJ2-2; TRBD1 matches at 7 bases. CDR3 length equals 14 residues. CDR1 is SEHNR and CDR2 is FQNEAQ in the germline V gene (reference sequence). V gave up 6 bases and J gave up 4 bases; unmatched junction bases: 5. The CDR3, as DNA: TGTGCCAGCAGTGACAGGGAATCCACCGGGGAGCTGTTTTTT. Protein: CASSDRESTGELFF.

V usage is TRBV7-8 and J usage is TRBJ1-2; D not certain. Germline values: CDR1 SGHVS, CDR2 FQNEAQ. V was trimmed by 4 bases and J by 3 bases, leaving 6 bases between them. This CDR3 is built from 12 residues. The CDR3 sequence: CASSSGDYGYTF. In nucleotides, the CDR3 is TGTGCCAGCAGCTCAGGAGACTATGGCTACACCTTC. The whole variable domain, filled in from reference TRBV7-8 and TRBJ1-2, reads GAGVSQSPRYKVAKRGQDVALRCDPISGHVSLFWYQQALGQGPEFLTYFQNEAQLDKSGLPSDRFFAERPEGSVSTLKIQRTQQEDSAVYLCASSSGDYGYTFGSGTRLTVV.

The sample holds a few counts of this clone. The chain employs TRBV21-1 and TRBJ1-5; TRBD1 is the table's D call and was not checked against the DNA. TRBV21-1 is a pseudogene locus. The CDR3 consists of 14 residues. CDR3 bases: TGTGCCAGCAGCAAGGACAGGGAGGGTCAGCCCCAGCATTTT. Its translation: CASSKDREGQPQHF.

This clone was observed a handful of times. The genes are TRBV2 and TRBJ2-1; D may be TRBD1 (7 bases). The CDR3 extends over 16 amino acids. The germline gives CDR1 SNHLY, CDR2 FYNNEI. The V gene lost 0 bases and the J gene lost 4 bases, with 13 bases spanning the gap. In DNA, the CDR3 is TGTGCCAGCAGTGAAGCGGGACAGCGGGTATACAATGAGCAGTTCTTC. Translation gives CASSEAGQRVYNEQFF.

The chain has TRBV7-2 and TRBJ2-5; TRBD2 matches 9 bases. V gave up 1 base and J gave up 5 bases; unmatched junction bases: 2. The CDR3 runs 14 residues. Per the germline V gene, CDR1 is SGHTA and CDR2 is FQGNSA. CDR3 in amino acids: CASSLGREGETQYF. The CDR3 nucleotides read TGTGCCAGCAGCTTAGGGCGGGAGGGCGAGACCCAGTACTTC. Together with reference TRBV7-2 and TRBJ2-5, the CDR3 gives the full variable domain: GAGVSQSPSNKVTEKGKDVELRCDPISGHTALYWYRQSLGQGLEFLIYFQGNSAPDKSGLPSDRFSAERTGGSVSTLTIQRTQQEDSAVYLCASSLGREGETQYFGPGTRLLVL.

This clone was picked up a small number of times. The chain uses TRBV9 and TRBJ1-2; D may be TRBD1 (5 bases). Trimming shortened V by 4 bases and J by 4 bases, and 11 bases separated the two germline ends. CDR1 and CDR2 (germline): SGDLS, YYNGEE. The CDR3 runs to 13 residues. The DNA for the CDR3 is TGTGCCAGCAGCCAGCAGGGCAGCTATGGCTACACCTTC. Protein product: CASSQQGSYGYTF.